Listed below are T cell receptor beta chains from one sample, sequenced in a study of blood T cell repertoires in COVID-19. Method: immunoSEQ multiplex PCR; TCRdb's copy keeps in-frame clones and lacks some. In the table there are 200,000 to 250,000 clones, nearly 90% of which are singletons. The sequenced sample was PBMCs or T cells enriched from blood (not recorded which). The receptor source for this set is a man younger than 40 who had been exposed to COVID-19. Each CDR3 is given with its conserved first and last residue. The order of the fields is D gene, clone size, V gene, J gene, CDR3 DNA, CDR3 protein. A D gene is named only where the DNA matches it firmly. Size is stated for part of the rows, as once, few or many counts, or as a class when the clone is expanded.

>TRBD1|NA|TRBV7-2|TRBJ2-7
TGTGCCAGCAGCAGGACAGGGGGCAGATACGAGCAGTACTTC
CASSRTGGRYEQYF
>NA|few|TRBV19|TRBJ1-4
TGTGCCAGTCGCGACCGGTCGGGGAACGGGAATGAAAAACTGTTTTTT
CASRDRSGNGNEKLFF
>TRBD1|NA|TRBV19|TRBJ1-4
TGTGCCACCCGCGGCGGACAGGATAATGAAAAACTGTTTTTT
CATRGGQDNEKLFF
>TRBD2|NA|TRBV14|TRBJ2-5
TGTGCCAGCAGCCAAGATGCGGGGGGGCTTCAAGAGACCCAGTACTTC
CASSQDAGGLQETQYF
>NA|NA|TRBV30|TRBJ1-5
TGTGCCTGGAGTGGTGGGCGGGGGGCGAACCAGCCCCAGCATTTT
CAWSGGRGANQPQHF
>NA|once|TRBV21-1|TRBJ2-1
TGTGCCAGCAGCCGGGACAGGGTCCCCGAGCAGTTCTTC
CASSRDRVPEQFF
>NA|NA|TRBV9|TRBJ2-2
TGTGCCAGCAGCGTAGCTAGGCCCGAATACACCGGGGAGCTGTTTTTT
CASSVARPEYTGELFF
>TRBD1|NA|TRBV11-3|TRBJ2-3
TGTGCCAGCAGTCGGGACAGGAGCACAGATACGCAGTATTTT
CASSRDRSTDTQYF
>NA|NA|TRBV4-1|TRBJ2-2
TGCGCCAGCAGCCAAAGGGGGTTGGGGAGCACCGGGGAGCTGTTTTTT
CASSQRGLGSTGELFF
>TRBD2|NA|TRBV9|TRBJ2-5
TGTGCCAGCAGCGTAGGTAGCGGGGGGGCACGAGAGACCCAGTACTTC
CASSVGSGGARETQYF